Each of the 11 T cell receptor beta chains below was sequenced from the same sample in a study of blood T cell repertoires in COVID-19. Sequencing was performed with immunoSEQ multiplex PCR; in TCRdb, only in-frame clones are kept and a portion is missing. The sample has some 260,000 clones, roughly 80% seen once; the top ten hold approximately 4%. The sample was PBMCs or T cells enriched from blood (not recorded which). These receptor sequences come from a man aged 30 to 39 with acute COVID-19.

V and J are TRBV5-5 and TRBJ1-6; D unclear. This CDR3 spans 14 amino acids. Germline values: CDR1 SGHKS, CDR2 YYEKEE (reference sequence). With 4 bases removed from V and 4 bases from J, the gap between germline ends came to 9 bases. This CDR3 reads CASSTNTYNSPLHF. The CDR3 coding sequence is TGTGCCAGCAGCACGAACACGTATAATTCACCCCTCCACTTT.

This clone was counted a few times. Here the CDR3 DNA reads TGTGCCAGCAGCTGGGGAGGGGAGGGATACAATGAGCAGTTCTTC. Protein: CASSWGGEGYNEQFF. This chain uses TRBV11-3 with TRBJ2-1; 7 nucleotides agree with TRBD2. Germline trimming cut 4 bases from V and 4 bases from J; bases unmatched to any gene: 7. The CDR3 has 15 amino acids. Germline V gives CDR1 SGHNT, CDR2 YENEEA.

This rearrangement joins TRBV15 to TRBJ2-7; D uncertain. Trimming took 3 bases from V and 3 from J, leaving 6 bases between them. Germline V lookup: CDR1 LNHNV, CDR2 YYDKDF (reference sequence). The CDR3 runs 12 residues. The CDR3 DNA reads as TGTGCCACCAGCAGCTCCTTCTACGAGCAGTACGTC. This sequence encodes CATSSSFYEQYV.

This chain connects TRBV6-4 to TRBJ2-3, with TRBD1 identical over 7 bases. Germline lookup yields CDR1 MRHNA and CDR2 SNTAGT. This CDR3 contains 15 residues. V shed 0 bases and J 4 bases; nucleotides not matched to a gene: 4. The DNA for the CDR3 is TGTGCCAGCAGTGACTCGACAGGGAGTGCAGATACGCAGTATTTT. Translation gives CASSDSTGSADTQYF.

This clone came up many times. The V and J genes are TRBV10-3 and TRBJ2-1; tentative D call: TRBD2 (6 bases). Per the germline V gene, CDR1 is ENHRY and CDR2 is SYGVKD. Trimming pared 7 bases from V and 0 bases from J, leaving 10 bases between. This CDR3 has 14 residues. In DNA, the CDR3 is TGTGCCATCATGCGGGGAGGCTCCTACAATGAGCAGTTCTTC. Its translation is CAIMRGGSYNEQFF.

The gene calls are TRBV11-2 and TRBJ2-3, with a tentative D call TRBD2 (7 bases). The CDR3 totals 15 residues. Germline V gene lookup returns CDR1 SGHAT and CDR2 FQNNGV. Trimming stripped 5 bases from V and 4 bases from J, with 16 bases between. The CDR3 DNA reads TGTGCCAGCAGCGCCCGGGGGGCCGAGGCAGATACGCAGTATTTT. Encoded protein: CASSARGAEADTQYF.

The gene calls are TRBV5-6 and TRBJ1-1; D not resolved. V shed 4 bases and J shed 2 bases, with 3 bases lying between them. CDR1 is SGHDT, CDR2 YYEEEE, per germline. CDR3 size: 11 residues. Written as DNA, the CDR3 is TGTGCCAGCAGCCGTAACACTGAAGCTTTCTTT. This codes for CASSRNTEAFF. Full variable domain (missing parts from reference TRBV5-6 and TRBJ1-1): DAGVTQSPTHLIKTRGQQVTLRCSPKSGHDTVSWYQQALGQGPQFIFQYYEEEERQRGNFPDRFSGHQFPNYSSELNVNALLLGDSALYLCASSRNTEAFFGQGTRLTVV.

The chain uses TRBV19 and TRBJ1-1; D ambiguous. The CDR3 totals 13 residues. From germline, CDR1 is LNHDA and CDR2 SQIVND (reference sequence). Trimming left V 10 bases short and J 3 bases short, with 15 bases between. The DNA of the CDR3 is TGTGCCACCACTTCCTATCGAGACACTGAAGCTTTCTTT. The encoded protein is CATTSYRDTEAFF. Filled out from reference TRBV19 and TRBJ1-1, the complete variable domain reads DGGITQSPKYLFRKEGQNVTLSCEQNLNHDAMYWYRQDPGQGLRLIYYSQIVNDFQKGDIAEGYSVSREKKESFPLTVTSAQKNPTAFYLCATTSYRDTEAFFGQGTRLTVV.

The V call is TRBV30, the J call TRBJ1-5, with D uncertain. Trimming removed 5 bases from V and 6 bases from J, with 5 bases in between. Germline assignment: CDR1 GTSNPN and CDR2 SVGIG (reference sequence). The CDR3 runs 10 residues. CDR3 in DNA: TGTGCCTGGGTCGGTCAGCCCCAGCATTTT. It encodes CAWVGQPQHF.

This clone was seen a single time. This sequence joins TRBV5-8 and TRBJ2-3; a weak D match, TRBD1 (5 bases). The CDR3 runs 14 residues. The germline V gene has CDR1 SGHTS and CDR2 YDEGEE. The germline V and J ends were trimmed by 0 bases and 0 bases, with 5 bases remaining between them. Here the CDR3 DNA reads TGTGCCAGCAGCTTGGGACAGAGCACAGATACGCAGTATTTT. Translating it yields CASSLGQSTDTQYF.

This sequence joins TRBV24-1 and TRBJ2-2; maybe TRBD2 (5 bases). Looked up from germline, CDR1 is KGHDR and CDR2 is SFDVKD. CDR3 length: 16 amino acids. The V and J ends lost 4 bases and 0 bases respectively, with 11 bases between them. CDR3 amino acids: CATSDPGKPNTGELFF. CDR3 DNA: TGTGCCACCAGTGACCCCGGGAAACCGAACACCGGGGAGCTGTTTTTT.